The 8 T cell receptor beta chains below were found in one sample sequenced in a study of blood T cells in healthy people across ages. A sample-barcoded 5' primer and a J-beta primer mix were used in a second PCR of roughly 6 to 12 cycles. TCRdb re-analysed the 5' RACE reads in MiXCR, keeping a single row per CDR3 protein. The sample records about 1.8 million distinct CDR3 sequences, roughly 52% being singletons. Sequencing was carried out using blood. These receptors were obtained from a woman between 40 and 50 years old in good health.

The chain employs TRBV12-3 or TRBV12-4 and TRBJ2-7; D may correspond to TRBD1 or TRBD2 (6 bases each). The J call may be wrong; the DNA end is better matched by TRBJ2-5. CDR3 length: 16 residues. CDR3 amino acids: CASSHRRGKGIETQYF. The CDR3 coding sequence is TGTGCCAGCAGTCACAGGAGGGGGAAAGGAATCGAGACCCAGTACTTC.

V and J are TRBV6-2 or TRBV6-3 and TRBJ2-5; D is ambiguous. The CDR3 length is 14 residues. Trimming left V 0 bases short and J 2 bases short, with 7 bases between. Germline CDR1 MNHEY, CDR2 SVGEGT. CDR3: CASSYSMAQETQYF. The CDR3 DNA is TGTGCCAGCAGTTACTCGATGGCTCAAGAGACCCAGTACTTC.

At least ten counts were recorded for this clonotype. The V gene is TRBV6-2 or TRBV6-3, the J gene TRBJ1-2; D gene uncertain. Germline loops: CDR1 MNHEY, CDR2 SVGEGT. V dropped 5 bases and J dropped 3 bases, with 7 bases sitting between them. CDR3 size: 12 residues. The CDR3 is CASSETDYGYTF. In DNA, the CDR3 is TGTGCCAGCAGTGAAACCGACTATGGCTACACCTTC.

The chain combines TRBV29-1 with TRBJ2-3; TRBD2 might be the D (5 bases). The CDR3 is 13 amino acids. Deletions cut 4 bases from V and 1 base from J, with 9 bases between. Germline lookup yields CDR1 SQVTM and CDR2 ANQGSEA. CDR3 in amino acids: CSVGLRRTDTQYF. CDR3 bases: TGCAGCGTTGGACTACGACGCACAGATACGCAGTATTTT.

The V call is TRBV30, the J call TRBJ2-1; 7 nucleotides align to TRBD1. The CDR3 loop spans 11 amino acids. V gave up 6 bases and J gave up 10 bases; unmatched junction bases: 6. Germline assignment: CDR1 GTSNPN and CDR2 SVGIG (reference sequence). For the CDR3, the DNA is TGTGCCTGCTCGAGGGGGCCAGAGCAGTTCTTC. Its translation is CACSRGPEQFF.

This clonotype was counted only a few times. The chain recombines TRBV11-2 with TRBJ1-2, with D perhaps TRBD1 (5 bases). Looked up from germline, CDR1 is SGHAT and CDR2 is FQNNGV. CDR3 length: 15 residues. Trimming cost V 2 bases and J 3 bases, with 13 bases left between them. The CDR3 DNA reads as TGTGCCAGCAGCTTACAGAGGGTGGGGGACTATGGCTACACCTTC. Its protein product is CASSLQRVGDYGYTF.

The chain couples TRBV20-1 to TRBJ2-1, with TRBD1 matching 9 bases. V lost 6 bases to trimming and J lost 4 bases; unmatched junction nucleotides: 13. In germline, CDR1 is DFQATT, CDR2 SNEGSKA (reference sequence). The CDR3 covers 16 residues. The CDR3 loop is CSARWRTGERYNEQFF. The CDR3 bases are TGCAGTGCCCGCTGGCGGACAGGGGAACGATACAATGAGCAGTTCTTC.

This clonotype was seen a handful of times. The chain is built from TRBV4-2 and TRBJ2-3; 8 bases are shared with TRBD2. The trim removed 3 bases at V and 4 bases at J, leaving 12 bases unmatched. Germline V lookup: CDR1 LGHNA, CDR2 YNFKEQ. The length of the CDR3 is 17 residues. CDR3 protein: CASSHDRAGDFSDTQYF. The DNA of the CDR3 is TGTGCCAGCAGCCATGATAGAGCGGGGGATTTTTCAGATACGCAGTATTTT.